The 17 T cell receptor beta chains in this list originate from one sample, sequenced in a study of blood T cell repertoires in COVID-19. Repertoires were generated with immunoSEQ multiplex PCR, while TCRdb's copy carries only in-frame clones and drops some. The table shows approximately 120,000 clones, with approximately 85% occurring only once. The specimen was peripheral blood. These receptors were taken from a woman older than 75 with acute or convalescent COVID-19.

V is TRBV18 and J is TRBJ1-3; D remains ambiguous. V was trimmed by 3 bases and J by 8 bases, leaving 17 bases between them. CDR1 and CDR2 (germline): KGHSH, LQKENI. The CDR3 consists of 15 residues. CDR3 in amino acids: CASSPPNPTSDTIYF. DNA of the CDR3: TGTGCCAGCTCACCTCCTAACCCTACCTCGGACACCATATATTTT.

V is TRBV29-1 and J is TRBJ2-5, with TRBD1 matching 7 bases. V gave up 6 bases and J gave up 4 bases; unmatched junction bases: 8. The CDR3 totals 13 residues. Germline V gives CDR1 SQVTM, CDR2 ANQGSEA. In DNA form, the CDR3 reads TGCAGCGTACTCGGACAGGCGGGAGAGACCCAGTACTTC. Translating gives CSVLGQAGETQYF.

V usage is TRBV6-5 and J usage is TRBJ2-2; maybe TRBD1 (5 bases). The germline V gene encodes CDR1 MNHEY and CDR2 SVGAGI. The CDR3 consists of 13 residues. V lost 5 bases to trimming and J lost 5 bases, with 9 bases between them. As DNA, the CDR3 is TGTGCCAGCAGTATCTCAGGGACCGGGGAGCTGTTTTTT. Its protein is CASSISGTGELFF.

The V gene is TRBV7-2, the J gene TRBJ2-3, with D possibly TRBD1 on 6 matching bases. From germline, CDR1 is SGHTA and CDR2 FQGNSA. There are 14 residues in the CDR3. V gave up 11 bases and J gave up 0 bases, with 15 bases separating them. In DNA, the CDR3 is TGTGCCTCCGGGTTGACAGGCAGCACAGATACGCAGTATTTT. Its protein product is CASGLTGSTDTQYF.

This chain joins TRBV19 and TRBJ1-6, with 11 positions matching TRBD1. CDR1 and CDR2 from the germline V gene are LNHDA and SQIVND (reference sequence). The length of the CDR3 is 18 residues. The V and J ends lost 0 bases and 8 bases, in that order; junction bases with no gene match: 9. CDR3: CASSIDGTGGSIHSPLHF. CDR3 nucleotide sequence: TGTGCCAGTAGTATAGACGGGACAGGGGGGTCCATCCATTCACCCCTCCACTTT.

This chain connects TRBV7-3 to TRBJ1-3; D is unresolved. The CDR3 consists of 13 residues. The V and J ends lost 5 bases and 4 bases respectively, with 9 bases between them. Germline-derived CDR1 and CDR2 are SGHTA and FQGTGA. DNA of the CDR3: TGTGCCAGCAGCCCAACATTGGGAAACACCATATATTTT. The encoded protein is CASSPTLGNTIYF.

In its sample, this clone was seen once. The chain couples TRBV27 to TRBJ1-1; the match to TRBD1 covers 7 bases. The CDR3 totals 15 residues. Losses at the gene ends were 4 bases for V and 5 bases for J; bases not matched to a gene: 10. The germline V gene encodes CDR1 MNHEY and CDR2 SMNVEV (reference sequence). The CDR3 region has the DNA TGTGCCAGCAGTTCGCAAAACAGGGGCAGGACTGAAGCTTTCTTT. It encodes CASSSQNRGRTEAFF.

This clone was seen once. V and J are TRBV16 and TRBJ1-2; D may be TRBD1 (5 bases). Trimming took off 2 bases at V and 2 bases at J, with 6 bases between the two ends. From germline, CDR1 is KGHSY and CDR2 FQNENV. CDR3 size: 13 residues. For the CDR3, the DNA is TGTGCCAGCAGCCAAGCAGGGAACTATGGCTACACCTTC. The encoded protein is CASSQAGNYGYTF.

V usage is TRBV5-1 and J usage is TRBJ1-1, with D tentatively TRBD1 (6 bases). CDR3 length equals 14 residues. V was trimmed by 7 bases and J by 0 bases, leaving 13 bases between them. Germline V gene data show CDR1 as SGHRS and CDR2 as YFSETQ. The CDR3 region is CASGTDSLNTEAFF. CDR3 bases: TGCGCCAGCGGTACGGACAGTCTGAACACTGAAGCTTTCTTT. Full variable domain (outside the CDR3, taken from reference TRBV5-1 and TRBJ1-1): KAGVTQTPRYLIKTRGQQVTLSCSPISGHRSVSWYQQTPGQGLQFLFEYFSETQRNKGNFPGRFSGRQFSNSRSEMNVSTLELGDSALYLCASGTDSLNTEAFFGQGTRLTVV.

The chain joins TRBV2 to TRBJ2-2, with D uncertain. V gave up 4 bases and J gave up 6 bases, with 18 bases separating them. CDR1 is SNHLY and CDR2 is FYNNEI in the germline V gene. The CDR3 contains 16 residues. The CDR3, as DNA: TGTGCCAGCAGTGGCGAGGTTCCTTCTTCGGCCGGGGAGCTGTTTTTT. It translates to CASSGEVPSSAGELFF.

V gene TRBV18 combines with J gene TRBJ2-2; 10 bases are shared with TRBD2. The CDR3 is made up of 17 amino acids. Trimming took 6 bases from V and 1 from J; bases not matched to a gene: 8. The germline V gene encodes CDR1 KGHSH and CDR2 LQKENI. This chain's CDR3 is CASSPSLAGGNTGELFF. The CDR3, as DNA: TGTGCCAGCTCCCCCTCGTTAGCGGGGGGGAACACCGGGGAGCTGTTTTTT.

This rearrangement joins TRBV2 to TRBJ1-5; TRBD1 matches 7 bases. The trim removed 0 bases at V and 5 bases at J, leaving 7 bases unmatched. The V gene's germline CDR1 is SNHLY and CDR2 FYNNEI. The CDR3 extends over 16 amino acids. The CDR3 sequence is CASSEALDRVYQPQHF. Written as DNA, the CDR3 is TGTGCCAGCAGTGAAGCCCTCGACAGGGTCTATCAGCCCCAGCATTTT.

This chain joins TRBV9 and TRBJ2-5, with D maybe TRBD1 (6 bases). The CDR3 spans 14 residues. Germline V gene sequence: CDR1 SGDLS, CDR2 YYNGEE. V lost 7 bases and J 5 bases, leaving 18 bases between the germline ends. The CDR3 sequence is CASAEGQGSETQYF. The CDR3 DNA reads TGTGCCAGCGCCGAGGGGCAGGGGTCCGAGACCCAGTACTTC.

The chain links TRBV11-1 to TRBJ1-4, with 7 bases matching TRBD1. The CDR3 spans 13 residues. Unmatched junction bases numbered 5, after V lost 5 bases and J lost 8 bases. Germline CDR1 is SGHAT and CDR2 is FQDESV (reference sequence). The CDR3 DNA is TGTGCCAGCAGCCGCGACAGGGAGGAAAAACTGTTTTTT. It encodes CASSRDREEKLFF.

The rearrangement joins TRBV19 to TRBJ2-5, with a possible D match to TRBD1 (6 bases). There are 14 residues in the CDR3. Looked up from germline, CDR1 is LNHDA and CDR2 is SQIVND (reference sequence). Trimming shortened V by 5 bases and J by 6 bases, and 16 bases separated the two germline ends. The CDR3 here is CASSPDRLRKTQYF. CDR3 coding DNA: TGTGCCAGTAGTCCCGACAGGCTCAGGAAGACCCAGTACTTC.

The chain uses TRBV10-1 and TRBJ1-6, with 7 positions matching TRBD1. Germline CDR1 and CDR2: WNHNN and SYGVQD (reference sequence). V lost 11 bases and J lost 8; bases outside the gene matches: 18. The CDR3 runs 16 residues. CDR3 protein: CAGHQARGPAYSPLHF. The CDR3 nucleotides read TGCGCCGGTCATCAAGCTAGGGGGCCCGCCTATTCACCCCTCCACTTT.

In its sample, this clone was seen once. The gene calls are TRBV5-5 and TRBJ2-3; 7 bases align to TRBD1. V trimming: 5 bases; J trimming: 2 bases; junction bases outside the gene matches: 5. Germline CDR1 is SGHKS and CDR2 is YYEKEE (reference sequence). The CDR3 is 14 amino acids. The chain's CDR3 is CASRVGQHTDTQYF. CDR3 DNA: TGTGCCAGCAGGGTGGGACAGCACACAGATACGCAGTATTTT.